This is a list of T cell receptor beta chains from one sample in a study of beta chain features in type 1 diabetes. Libraries were prepared by immunoSEQ multiplex PCR; TCRdb keeps only in-frame clonotypes and omits some of them. The top ten hold 0.065% to 0.1% of the sample, which has about 230,000 clones, around 16% seen once. Sequenced sample: naive CD4+ T cells from blood. The receptors here all came from a man aged 25 to 45 with type 1 diabetes. The CDR3 runs from the conserved cysteine through the conserved F or W. The D gene is left open where the match is weak. Clone size is stated in some rows and not others, as once, few, many or a class when expanded.

V	J	size	length	D	CDR3	DNA
TRBV25-1	TRBJ2-5	NA	12	NA	CASSAVEETQYF	TGTGCCAGCAGTGCTGTAGAAGAGACCCAGTACTTC
TRBV29-1	TRBJ2-7	few	13	NA	CSVLTGKSYEQYF	TGCAGCGTTTTAACAGGAAAGTCCTACGAGCAGTACTTC
TRBV4-1	TRBJ1-1	few	16	TRBD1	CASSQAGRQGAVEAFF	TGCGCCAGCAGCCAAGCGGGGAGGCAGGGGGCGGTTGAAGCTTTCTTT
TRBV5-1	TRBJ2-7	NA	15	NA	CASSPAAGVSYEQYF	TGCGCCAGCAGCCCCGCTGCCGGGGTATCCTACGAGCAGTACTTC
TRBV7-9	TRBJ1-1	few	12	NA	CASSLLRTEAFF	TGTGCCAGCAGCTTACTCAGGACTGAAGCTTTCTTT
TRBV7-2	TRBJ1-5	few	14	NA	CASSLVYRESPQHF	TGTGCCAGCAGCTTAGTGTACAGGGAGTCGCCCCAGCATTTT
TRBV7-9	TRBJ2-7	few	18	TRBD2	CASSSIGTSGRARYEQYF	TGTGCCAGCAGCTCAATAGGGACTAGCGGGAGGGCCAGATACGAGCAGTACTTC
TRBV10-3	TRBJ2-5	few	14	TRBD1	CAISPGQTKETQYF	TGTGCCATCAGCCCGGGACAGACCAAAGAGACCCAGTACTTC
TRBV30	TRBJ2-3	NA	14	NA	CAWVIGLSTDTQYF	TGTGCCTGGGTAATTGGTCTTAGCACAGATACGCAGTATTTT
TRBV28	TRBJ2-3	few	16	TRBD2	CASSTTSGGATDTQYF	TGTGCCAGCAGTACAACTAGCGGGGGGGCCACAGATACGCAGTATTTT
TRBV29-1	TRBJ2-7	few	13	NA	CSVERDSRLGQYF	TGCAGCGTTGAAAGAGACAGCCGCCTAGGGCAGTACTTC
TRBV13	TRBJ1-4	few	14	NA	CASSLGGNNEKLFF	TGTGCCAGCAGCTTAGGAGGGAATAATGAAAAACTGTTTTTT
TRBV4-3	TRBJ2-3	few	17	NA	CASSQGSRAGRTDTQYF	TGCGCCAGCAGCCAGGGATCCAGAGCGGGCCGCACAGATACGCAGTATTTT
TRBV9	TRBJ2-7	NA	16	NA	CASSRSAGISSYEQYF	TGTGCCAGCAGCCGCTCCGCTGGGATCAGCTCCTACGAGCAGTACTTC
TRBV29-1	TRBJ2-2	few	15	NA	CSVIRDASNTGELFF	TGCAGCGTCATCCGGGACGCCTCGAACACCGGGGAGCTGTTTTTT
TRBV16	TRBJ2-7	few	16	NA	CATAGRDARSSYEQYF	TGTGCCACCGCCGGAAGGGACGCGCGAAGCTCCTACGAGCAGTACTTC
TRBV2	TRBJ1-3	NA	14	NA	CASSTQGTGNTIYF	TGTGCCAGCAGCACTCAGGGAACTGGAAACACCATATATTTT
TRBV10-3	TRBJ2-6	few	17	TRBD1	CAISTGQGDAGANVLTF	TGTGCCATCAGTACCGGACAGGGAGACGCTGGGGCCAACGTCCTGACTTTC
TRBV6-1	TRBJ2-7	few	13	TRBD1	CASTWTGEAEQYF	TGTGCCAGCACCTGGACAGGGGAGGCCGAGCAGTACTTC
TRBV18	TRBJ2-1	NA	16	TRBD2	CASSPVGGSSYNEQFF	TGTGCCAGCTCACCAGTCGGCGGGAGCTCCTACAATGAGCAGTTCTTC
TRBV5-1	TRBJ2-1	few	14	NA	CASSLSGLYNEQFF	TGCGCCAGCAGCCTATCGGGACTCTACAATGAGCAGTTCTTC
TRBV11-1	TRBJ2-1	NA	15	TRBD1	CASSLDRGDYNEQFF	TGTGCCAGCAGCTTGGACAGGGGAGACTACAATGAGCAGTTCTTC
TRBV15	TRBJ2-1	once	17	NA	CATSRIKTVRGVNEQFF	TGTGCCACCAGCAGAATCAAGACTGTCCGAGGGGTCAATGAGCAGTTCTTC
TRBV7-3	TRBJ2-5	NA	15	TRBD1	CASSSGQGSQETQYF	TGTGCCAGCAGCTCGGGACAGGGATCCCAAGAGACCCAGTACTTC
TRBV28	TRBJ2-7	few	12	NA	CASRAPTYEQYF	TGTGCCAGCAGGGCCCCGACCTACGAGCAGTACTTC
TRBV4-1	TRBJ2-5	NA	17	NA	CASSQQFGRSLQETQYF	TGCGCCAGCAGCCAACAATTCGGCAGGAGTTTACAAGAGACCCAGTACTTC
TRBV2	TRBJ2-5	NA	11	NA	CASTGQETQYF	TGTGCCAGTACTGGGCAAGAGACCCAGTACTTC
TRBV19	TRBJ2-5	NA	14	NA	CASSKAEGMETQYF	TGTGCCAGTAGTAAAGCAGAAGGGATGGAGACCCAGTACTTC
TRBV19	TRBJ2-6	few	15	NA	CASRAISSGANVLTF	TGTGCCAGTAGGGCTATTAGCTCTGGGGCCAACGTCCTGACTTTC
TRBV7-2	TRBJ2-1	NA	11	NA	CASSLTIEQFF	TGTGCCAGCAGCTTAACAATTGAGCAGTTCTTC
TRBV7-9	TRBJ1-3	NA	15	TRBD1	CASSARDRVWNTIYF	TGTGCCAGCAGCGCCCGGGACAGGGTATGGAACACCATATATTTT
TRBV19	TRBJ1-1	few	14	TRBD1	CASSITGGVTEAFF	TGTGCCAGTAGTATTACAGGGGGCGTCACTGAAGCTTTCTTT
TRBV7-9	TRBJ2-7	NA	11	NA	CASSSLGEQYF	TGTGCCAGCAGTTCTCTAGGCGAGCAGTACTTC
TRBV5-1	TRBJ2-5	few	17	TRBD2	CASSLSPGAGVDETQYF	TGCGCCAGCAGCTTGTCCCCGGGAGCGGGAGTAGATGAGACCCAGTACTTC
TRBV5-1	TRBJ2-7	NA	14	NA	CASSLGDRSYEQYF	TGCGCCAGCAGCTTGGGAGACAGGAGCTACGAGCAGTACTTC
TRBV7-2	TRBJ2-2	NA	14	NA	CASSSNSNTGELFF	TGTGCCAGCAGCTCAAACAGCAACACCGGGGAGCTGTTTTTT
TRBV9	TRBJ2-2	NA	15	TRBD1	CASSRQGANTGELFF	TGTGCCAGCAGCCGACAGGGGGCGAACACCGGGGAGCTGTTTTTT
TRBV28	TRBJ2-7	NA	12	NA	CASSPTGREQYF	TGTGCCAGCAGTCCCACAGGGCGCGAGCAGTACTTC
TRBV10-3	TRBJ1-1	few	12	NA	CAINTGNTEAFF	TGTGCCATCAACACAGGGAACACTGAAGCTTTCTTT
TRBV1	TRBJ2-3	NA	14	NA	CTSSQLGHTDTQYF	TGCACCAGCAGCCAATTGGGGCACACAGATACGCAGTATTTT
TRBV29-1	TRBJ2-1	few	15	TRBD2	CSALLRGSSYNEQFF	TGCAGCGCCCTACTGCGGGGGAGCTCCTACAATGAGCAGTTCTTC
TRBV21-1	TRBJ2-3	few	16	NA	CASRSSSGTSTDTQYF	TGTGCCAGCAGGAGTTCTAGCGGAACTAGCACAGATACGCAGTATTTT
TRBV29-1	TRBJ2-7	few	11	NA	CSVVGSYEQYF	TGCAGCGTTGTTGGTTCCTACGAGCAGTACTTC
TRBV29-1	TRBJ2-7	NA	13	NA	CSRHGEVVHEQYF	TGCAGCCGTCACGGCGAGGTGGTCCACGAGCAGTACTTC
TRBV4-1	TRBJ1-5	NA	15	NA	CASSPQGLSNQPQHF	TGCGCCAGCAGCCCTCAGGGCTTGAGCAATCAGCCCCAGCATTTT